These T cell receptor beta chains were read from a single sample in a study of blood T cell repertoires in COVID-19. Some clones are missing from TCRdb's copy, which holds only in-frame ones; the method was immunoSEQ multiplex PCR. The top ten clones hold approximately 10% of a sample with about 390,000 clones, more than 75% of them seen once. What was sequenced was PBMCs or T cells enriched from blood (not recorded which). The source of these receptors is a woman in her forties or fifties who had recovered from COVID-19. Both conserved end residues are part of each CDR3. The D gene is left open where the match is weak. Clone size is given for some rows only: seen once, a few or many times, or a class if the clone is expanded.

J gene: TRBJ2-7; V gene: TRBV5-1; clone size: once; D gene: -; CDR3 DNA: TGCGCCAGCAGCTTGTCTTCTTTGGACAGCGGGAATATCGAGCAGTACTTC; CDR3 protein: CASSLSSLDSGNIEQYF
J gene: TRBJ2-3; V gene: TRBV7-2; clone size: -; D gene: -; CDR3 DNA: TGTGCCAGCCGCTTATACGGCGGGACGAGCACAGATACGCAGTATTTT; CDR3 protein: CASRLYGGTSTDTQYF
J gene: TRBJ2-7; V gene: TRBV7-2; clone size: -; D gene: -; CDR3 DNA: TGTGCCAGCAGCCTTGGGGAGGCGGAATCCTACGAGCAGTACTTC; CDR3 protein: CASSLGEAESYEQYF
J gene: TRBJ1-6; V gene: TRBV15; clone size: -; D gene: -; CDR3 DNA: TGTGCCACCAGCAGCCAGGACATCTCCTATAATTCACCCCTCCACTTT; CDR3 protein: CATSSQDISYNSPLHF
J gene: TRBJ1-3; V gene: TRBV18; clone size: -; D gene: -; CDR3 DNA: TGTGCCAGCTCACCGGGACACAACTCTGGAAACACCATATATTTT; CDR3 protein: CASSPGHNSGNTIYF
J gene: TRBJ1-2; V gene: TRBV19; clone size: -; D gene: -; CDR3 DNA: TGTGCCAGTAATAAACTGGGAGACTACACCTTC; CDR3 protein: CASNKLGDYTF
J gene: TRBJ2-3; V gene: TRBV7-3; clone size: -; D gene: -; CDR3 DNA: TGTGCCAGCAGCTTAAGCAGGGAAGATACGCAGTATTTT; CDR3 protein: CASSLSREDTQYF
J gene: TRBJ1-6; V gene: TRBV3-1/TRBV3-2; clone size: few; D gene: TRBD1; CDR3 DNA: TGTGCCAGCAGCCATGGGACAGGGGTAAACAATTCACCCCTCCACTTT; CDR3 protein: CASSHGTGVNNSPLHF
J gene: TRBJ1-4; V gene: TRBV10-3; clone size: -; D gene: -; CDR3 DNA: TGTGCCATCAGGGGGGAGGGGACAACTAATGAAAAACTGTTTTTT; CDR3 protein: CAIRGEGTTNEKLFF
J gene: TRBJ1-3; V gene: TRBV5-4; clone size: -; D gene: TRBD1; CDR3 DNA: TGTGCCAGCAGCCCCACAGGGGATGGAAACACCATATATTTT; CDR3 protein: CASSPTGDGNTIYF
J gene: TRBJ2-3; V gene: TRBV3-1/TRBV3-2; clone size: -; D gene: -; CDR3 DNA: TGTGCCAGCAGCCAAGAGGTTGGGACTCGGACGCAGTATTTT; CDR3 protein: CASSQEVGTRTQYF
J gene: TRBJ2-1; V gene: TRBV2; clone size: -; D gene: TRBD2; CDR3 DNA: TGTGCCAGCAGGGAACTGGGCGGGGGTTACAATGAGCAGTTCTTC; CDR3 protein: CASRELGGGYNEQFF
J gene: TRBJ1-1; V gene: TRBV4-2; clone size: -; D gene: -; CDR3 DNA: TGTGCCAGCAGCCAAGAAGGTATCGGGGGCACTGAAGCTTTCTTT; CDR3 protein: CASSQEGIGGTEAFF
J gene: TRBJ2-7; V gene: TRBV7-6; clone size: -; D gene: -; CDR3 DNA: TGTGCCAGCAGCCCCGGACTGGGCTACGAGCAGTACTTC; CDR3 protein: CASSPGLGYEQYF
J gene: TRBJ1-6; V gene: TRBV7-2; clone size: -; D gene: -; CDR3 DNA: TGTGCCAGCAGCCTCACAAGTTCACCCCTCCACTTT; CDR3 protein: CASSLTSSPLHF
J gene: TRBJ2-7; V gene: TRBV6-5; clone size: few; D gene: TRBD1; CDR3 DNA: TGTGCCAGCAGTCTAAGACAGGGGCCCTACGAGCAGTACTTC; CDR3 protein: CASSLRQGPYEQYF
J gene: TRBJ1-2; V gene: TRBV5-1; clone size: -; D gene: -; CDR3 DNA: TGCGCCAGCAGCTTGGAAGGGGCGGCTAACTATGGCTACACCTTC; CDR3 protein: CASSLEGAANYGYTF
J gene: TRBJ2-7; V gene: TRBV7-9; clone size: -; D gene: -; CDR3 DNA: TGTGCCAGCAGCTTAGGGGGGGATGCGTCCTACGAGCAGTACTTC; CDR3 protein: CASSLGGDASYEQYF
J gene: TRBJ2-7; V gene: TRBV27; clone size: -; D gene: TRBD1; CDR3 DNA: TGTGCCAGCAGTTTAAAAACAGGGGGTGGCTACGAGCAGTACTTC; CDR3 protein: CASSLKTGGGYEQYF
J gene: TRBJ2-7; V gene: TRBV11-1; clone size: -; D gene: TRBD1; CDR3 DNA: TGTGCCAGCAGCCGGGACAGAGAAGCCTACGAGCAGTACTTC; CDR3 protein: CASSRDREAYEQYF
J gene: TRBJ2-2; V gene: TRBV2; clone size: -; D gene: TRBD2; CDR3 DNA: TGTGCCAGCGGCGGGACTAGAAGGGAGCTGTTTTTT; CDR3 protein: CASGGTRRELFF
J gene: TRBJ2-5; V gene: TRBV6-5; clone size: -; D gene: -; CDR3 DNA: TGTGCCAGCAAGCAGAGGACTTATTTGTGGGCCCAGTACTTC; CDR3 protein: CASKQRTYLWAQYF
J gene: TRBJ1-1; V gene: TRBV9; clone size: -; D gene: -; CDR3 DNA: TGTGCCAGCAGCGTCGACCGGGACACTGAAGCTTTCTTT; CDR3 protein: CASSVDRDTEAFF
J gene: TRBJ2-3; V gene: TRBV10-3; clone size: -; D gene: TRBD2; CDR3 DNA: TGTGCCATCAGCCCAGCGGGGGGGCCACTTACGCAGTATTTT; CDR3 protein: CAISPAGGPLTQYF
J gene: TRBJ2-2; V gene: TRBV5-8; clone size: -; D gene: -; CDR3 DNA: TGTGCCAGCAGCTTGCTGGGACAAGACACCGGGGAGCTGTTTTTT; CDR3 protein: CASSLLGQDTGELFF
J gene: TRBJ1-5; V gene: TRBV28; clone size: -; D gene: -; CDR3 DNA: TGTGCCAGCAGTTTGGAACAGCCCGCGGGGCCCCAGCATTTT; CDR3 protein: CASSLEQPAGPQHF
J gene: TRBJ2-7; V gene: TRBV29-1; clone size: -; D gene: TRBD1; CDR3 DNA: TGCAGCGTTGACGTATCTCGACAGGGCGTCTCCTACGAGCAGTACTTC; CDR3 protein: CSVDVSRQGVSYEQYF
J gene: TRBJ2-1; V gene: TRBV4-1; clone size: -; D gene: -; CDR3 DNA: TGCGCCAGCAGCCAAGGCGTGTCCTTAAGCTCCTACAATGAGCAGTTCTTC; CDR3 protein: CASSQGVSLSSYNEQFF
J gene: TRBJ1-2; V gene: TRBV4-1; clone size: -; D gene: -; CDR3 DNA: TGCGCCAGCAGCCAAGAGCCTCGTGGACAGCATGGCTACACCTTC; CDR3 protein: CASSQEPRGQHGYTF
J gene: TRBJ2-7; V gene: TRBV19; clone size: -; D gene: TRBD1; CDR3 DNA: TGTGCCAGTCGCTCCTCCGGGACAGCCTACGAGCAGTACTTC; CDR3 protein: CASRSSGTAYEQYF
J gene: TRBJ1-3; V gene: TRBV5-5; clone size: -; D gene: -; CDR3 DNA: TGTGCCAGCAGCTGGCCGGGGAGGGGAGGTGGAAACACCATATATTTT; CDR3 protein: CASSWPGRGGGNTIYF
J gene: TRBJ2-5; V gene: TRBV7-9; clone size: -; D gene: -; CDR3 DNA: TGTGCCAGCAGCTTAGAGGGGCTGGGGGAGACCCAGTACTTC; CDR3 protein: CASSLEGLGETQYF
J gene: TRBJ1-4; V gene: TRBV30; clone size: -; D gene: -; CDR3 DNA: TGTGCCTGGAGTGGTGGGGCCATTAATGAAAAACTGTTTTTT; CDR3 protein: CAWSGGAINEKLFF
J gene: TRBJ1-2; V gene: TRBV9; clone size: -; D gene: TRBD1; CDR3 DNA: TGTGCCAGCAGCGCCTCGACAGGGTTCGGGGATGGCTACACCTTC; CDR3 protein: CASSASTGFGDGYTF
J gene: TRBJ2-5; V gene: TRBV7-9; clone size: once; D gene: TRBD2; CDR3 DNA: TGTGCCAGCAGCATCAATAGCGGGGGCCGGTCGGAGACCCAGTACTTC; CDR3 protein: CASSINSGGRSETQYF
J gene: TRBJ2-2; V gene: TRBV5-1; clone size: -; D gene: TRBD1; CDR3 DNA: TGCGCCAGCAGCGCGGGGGGACAGGGGGCCGGGGAGCTGTTTTTT; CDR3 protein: CASSAGGQGAGELFF
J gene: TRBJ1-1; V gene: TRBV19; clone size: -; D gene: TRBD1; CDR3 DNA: TGTGCCAGTAGTATAGGGGACAGGGTTCGCGGCGCTGAAGCTTTCTTT; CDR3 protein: CASSIGDRVRGAEAFF
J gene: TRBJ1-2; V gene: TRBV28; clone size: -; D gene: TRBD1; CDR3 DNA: TGTGCCAGCAGTCCGGGACAGAGGCTAAATGGCTACACCTTC; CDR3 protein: CASSPGQRLNGYTF
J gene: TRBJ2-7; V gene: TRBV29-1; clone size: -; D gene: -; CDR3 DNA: TGCAGCGTTGGGACAGTCTCCTACGAGCAGTACTTC; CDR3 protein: CSVGTVSYEQYF
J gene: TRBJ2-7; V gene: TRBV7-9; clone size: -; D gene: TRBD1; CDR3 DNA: TGTGCCAGCAGCTCTGGGACAGATTCATACGAGCAGTACTTC; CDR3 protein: CASSSGTDSYEQYF
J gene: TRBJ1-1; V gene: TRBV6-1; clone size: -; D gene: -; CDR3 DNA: TGTGCCAGCAGTGAAGAATTGAGGGGGAAAGCTTTCTTT; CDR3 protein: CASSEELRGKAFF
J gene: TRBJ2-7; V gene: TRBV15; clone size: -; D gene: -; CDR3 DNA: TGTGCCACCAGCAGAGATACTAGGGCCTACGAGCAGTACTTC; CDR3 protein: CATSRDTRAYEQYF
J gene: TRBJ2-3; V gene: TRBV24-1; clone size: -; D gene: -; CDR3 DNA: TGTGCCACCAGTGATTTGAAGGGGTCCGGCACAGATACGCAGTATTTT; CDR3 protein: CATSDLKGSGTDTQYF
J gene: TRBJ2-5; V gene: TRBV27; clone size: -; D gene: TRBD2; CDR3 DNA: TGTGCCAGCAGCCCCGCGGGGGGCAGCCAAGAGACCCAGTACTTC; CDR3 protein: CASSPAGGSQETQYF
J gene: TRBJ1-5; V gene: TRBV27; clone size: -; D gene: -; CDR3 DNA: TGTGCCAGCAGTTTGGGCAACGGGCCCCAGCATTTT; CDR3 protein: CASSLGNGPQHF
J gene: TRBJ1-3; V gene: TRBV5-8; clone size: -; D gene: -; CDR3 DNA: TGTGCCAGCAGCCGAGGACAGTCCTCTGGAAACACCATATATTTT; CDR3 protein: CASSRGQSSGNTIYF